Following are 22 T cell receptor beta chains from one sample sequenced in a study of CD8 T cells in Susac syndrome (dated by TCRdb to the late 2010s). Library creation used the immunoSEQ multiplex PCR assay. RNA was extracted with the RNeasy kit and roughly 0.5 to 1 ug was reverse transcribed using random hexamers. The raw public data were reprocessed by TCRdb itself: fastp quality trimming at Q25, MiXCR clonotype calling, in-frame beta chains only. Rows are unified per CDR3 protein, each entry keeping the most common DNA and genes. The sample data list 75,000 to 100,000 distinct CDR3 sequences, and 94% of these were observed just once. The ten largest make up approximately 0.9% of the sample. Sequences were obtained from CD8+ T cells from PBMCs. The receptors were sampled from a human donor with Susac syndrome.

The chain combines TRBV24-1 with TRBJ2-5, with D tentatively TRBD1 (6 bases). Trimming removed 3 bases at V and 2 bases at J, with 15 bases between. The CDR3 length is 16 residues. Germline values: CDR1 KGHDR, CDR2 SFDVKD. CDR3 residues: CATSDTTPGQQETQYF. CDR3 sequence (DNA): TGTGCCACCAGTGATACGACCCCCGGACAGCAAGAGACCCAGTACTTC.

The V gene is TRBV5-6, the J gene TRBJ1-2; no clear D. From germline, CDR1 is SGHDT and CDR2 YYEEEE. This CDR3 region has 13 residues. V was pared by 5 bases and J by 3 bases, with 11 bases between. The CDR3 DNA is TGTGCCAGCAGACTTATGTCGGACTATGGCTACACCTTC. This gives the protein CASRLMSDYGYTF.

This sequence joins TRBV19 and TRBJ2-1; 13 positions agree with TRBD2. V shed 0 bases, J shed 11 bases, and the junction held 7 bases outside the gene matches. The CDR3 covers 16 residues. Per the germline V gene, CDR1 is LNHDA and CDR2 is SQIVND (reference sequence). For the CDR3, the DNA is TGTGCCAGTAGTATAGATAGAGGACTAGCGGGAGAAAAGCAGTTCTTC. Translation: CASSIDRGLAGEKQFF.

J is TRBJ1-5 and V is TRBV7-8; D remains ambiguous. The CDR3 contains 18 residues. The germline gives CDR1 SGHVS, CDR2 FQNEAQ. V was clipped by 1 base and J by 0 bases, with 16 bases between them. CDR3 nucleotide sequence: TGTGCCAGCAGCTTAGGATCCCAAGGGCCCTATAGCAATCAGCCCCAGCATTTT. Its protein product is CASSLGSQGPYSNQPQHF.

The rearrangement joins TRBV28 to TRBJ1-1; 9 bases are a match to TRBD1. This CDR3 spans 14 amino acids. The germline gives CDR1 MDHEN, CDR2 SYDVKM. With 2 bases clipped from V and 4 bases from J, the junction kept 2 bases outside the gene matches. This chain's CDR3 is CASSLGTGFTEAFF. For the CDR3, the DNA is TGTGCCAGCAGTTTAGGGACAGGGTTCACTGAAGCTTTCTTT. Based on the CDR3 plus reference TRBV28 and TRBJ1-1, the full variable domain is DVKVTQSSRYLVKRTGEKVFLECVQDMDHENMFWYRQDPGLGLRLIYFSYDVKMKEKGDIPEGYSVSREKKERFSLILESASTNQTSMYLCASSLGTGFTEAFFGQGTRLTVV.

CDR3 sequence (DNA): TGTGCCAGCAGCTTGACTAGCGGGGATAACAATGAGCAGTTCTTC. Protein product: CASSLTSGDNNEQFF. J is TRBJ2-1 and V is TRBV7-3; TRBD2 aligns across 11 bases. This CDR3 is 15 amino acids long. CDR1 and CDR2 from the germline V gene are SGHTA and FQGTGA. V trimming: 3 bases; J trimming: 5 bases; junction bases outside the gene matches: 3.

This rearrangement joins TRBV14 to TRBJ2-1; possible D gene TRBD2, 6 bases. The CDR3 has 15 amino acids. Germline-derived CDR1 and CDR2 are SGHDN and FVKESK. Trimming left V 3 bases short and J 8 bases short, with 17 bases between. CDR3 coding DNA: TGTGCCAGCAGCCACGGGCCGGGAGCGGGCTATGAGCAGTTCTTC. This sequence encodes CASSHGPGAGYEQFF.

The V and J genes are TRBV15 and TRBJ1-2; the D is unclear. The CDR3 has 15 amino acids. Germline V lookup: CDR1 LNHNV, CDR2 YYDKDF (reference sequence). Between the trimmed V and J ends, which lost 1 base and 3 bases, there was a span of 12 bases. The CDR3 DNA is TGTGCCACCAGCAGAGCGGCTTCGCCCGACTATGGCTACACCTTC. This codes for CATSRAASPDYGYTF.

The rearrangement links TRBV5-4 to TRBJ2-1, with 11 bases lining up with TRBD1. This CDR3 spans 15 amino acids. V lost 4 bases and J lost 4; bases outside the gene matches: 4. The germline gives CDR1 SGHNT, CDR2 YYREEE (reference sequence). The CDR3 sequence is CASSAGQGAYNEQFF. CDR3 sequence (DNA): TGTGCCAGCAGCGCAGGACAGGGGGCATACAATGAGCAGTTCTTC.

V gene TRBV4-2 combines with J gene TRBJ1-3; possible D gene TRBD1, 5 bases. The CDR3 covers 17 residues. Germline CDR1 LGHNA, CDR2 YNFKEQ. The V and J ends lost 4 bases and 0 bases respectively, with 16 bases between them. As DNA, the CDR3 is TGTGCCAGCAGCCGGGGGGTCGGAGGGAGCTCTGGAAACACCATATATTTT. Translation: CASSRGVGGSSGNTIYF.

This chain joins TRBV4-3 and TRBJ1-1; D remains ambiguous. V lost 0 bases to trimming and J lost 7 bases, with 9 bases between them. The germline V gene encodes CDR1 LGHNA and CDR2 YSLEER. The CDR3 runs to 13 residues. In nucleotides, the CDR3 is TGCGCCAGCAGCCAAGAAGCGGAGTTTGAAGCTTTCTTT. This sequence encodes CASSQEAEFEAFF.

The V call is TRBV29-1, the J call TRBJ1-2; 11 positions match TRBD1. The V gene's germline CDR1 is SQVTM and CDR2 ANQGSEA. Unmatched junction bases numbered 12, after V lost 0 bases and J lost 3 bases. This CDR3 contains 18 residues. In DNA, the CDR3 is TGCAGCGTTGAAGATTTCCGGACAGGGGGCAAAGGGGACTATGGCTACACCTTC. It is translated as CSVEDFRTGGKGDYGYTF.

The chain carries TRBV6-5 and TRBJ2-1; 10 bases line up with TRBD2. Germline loops: CDR1 MNHEY, CDR2 SVGAGI. With 7 bases clipped from V and 7 bases from J, the junction kept 10 bases outside the gene matches. The CDR3 is 15 residues long. CDR3 coding DNA: TGTGCCAGCAACCCCGGGACTAGCGTTGAAAATGAGCAGTTCTTC. Translation gives CASNPGTSVENEQFF.

V and J are TRBV14 and TRBJ2-7, with 8 bases identical to TRBD1. CDR3 length: 15 residues. J gave up 0 bases and V 2 bases, and 3 bases lay outside the gene matches. CDR1 SGHDN and CDR2 FVKESK come from the germline V gene. The CDR3 sequence: CASSQLTGASYEQYF. The CDR3 DNA follows: TGTGCCAGCAGCCAACTGACAGGGGCCTCCTACGAGCAGTACTTC.

This chain uses TRBV12-3 or TRBV12-4 with TRBJ2-7; possibly TRBD1 or TRBD2 for D (5 bases each). This CDR3 comprises 14 residues. V was cut by 5 bases and J by 6 bases, with 17 bases left in between. The CDR3 sequence is CASSKFPGPPEQYF. The DNA of the CDR3 is TGTGCCAGCAGTAAATTCCCGGGACCCCCCGAGCAGTACTTC.

This sequence joins TRBV30 and TRBJ1-5, with no clear D. The length of the CDR3 is 10 residues. The V end lost 6 bases, the J end lost 5 bases, and 5 bases lay between the germline ends. Germline CDR1 GTSNPN, CDR2 SVGIG (reference sequence). The CDR3 is CACGDQPQHF. The CDR3 DNA sequence: TGTGCCTGTGGGGATCAGCCCCAGCATTTT.

The rearrangement uses TRBV5-6 and TRBJ2-2; D tentatively fits TRBD1 or TRBD2 (5 bases each). Germline CDR1 reads SGHDT; CDR2 reads YYEEEE. The CDR3 has 16 residues. Deletions cut 3 bases from V and 2 bases from J, with 14 bases between. CDR3 amino acids: CASSSGPAANTGELFF. CDR3 nucleotide sequence: TGTGCCAGCAGCTCGGGACCAGCGGCTAACACCGGGGAGCTGTTTTTT. Filled out from reference TRBV5-6 and TRBJ2-2, the complete variable domain reads DAGVTQSPTHLIKTRGQQVTLRCSPKSGHDTVSWYQQALGQGPQFIFQYYEEEERQRGNFPDRFSGHQFPNYSSELNVNALLLGDSALYLCASSSGPAANTGELFFGEGSRLTVL.

This rearrangement joins TRBV19 to TRBJ1-1, with D tentatively TRBD1 (6 bases). The CDR3 runs 14 residues. Trimming stripped 1 base from V and 5 bases from J, with 11 bases between. Germline CDR1 is LNHDA and CDR2 is SQIVND (reference sequence). The CDR3 bases are TGTGCCAGTAGTATAGTGGGGGCGCGGACTGAAGCTTTCTTT. It codes for CASSIVGARTEAFF.

This clonotype has more than one count but fewer than ten. This chain uses TRBV3-1 with TRBJ2-7; TRBD1 agrees at 8 bases. CDR1 LGHDT and CDR2 YNNKEL come from the germline V gene (reference sequence). V trimming: 1 base; J trimming: 6 bases; junction bases outside the gene matches: 5. The CDR3 is made up of 14 amino acids. CDR3 amino acids: CASSQGTGSLEQYF. The CDR3 coding sequence is TGTGCCAGCAGCCAAGGGACAGGGAGTCTCGAGCAGTACTTC.

The V and J genes are TRBV24-1 and TRBJ2-2, with 14 bases identical to TRBD2. Per the germline V gene, CDR1 is KGHDR and CDR2 is SFDVKD. V was pared by 3 bases and J by 0 bases, with 5 bases of the junction left unmatched. This CDR3 has 19 amino acids. The CDR3 DNA follows: TGTGCCACCAGTGATACAGGACTAGCGGGGGGCCCGAACACCGGGGAGCTGTTTTTT. Translation gives CATSDTGLAGGPNTGELFF.

The chain is built from TRBV7-9 and TRBJ2-3, with unresolved D. Germline CDR1 and CDR2: SEHNR and FQNEAQ (reference sequence). The ends were cut back, 1 base at V and 4 bases at J, with 15 bases in the middle. The CDR3 contains 16 residues. The CDR3 nucleotides read TGTGCCAGCAGCTTAGGATCTGAGTACATCGCAGATACGCAGTATTTT. It encodes CASSLGSEYIADTQYF. The full variable domain, its missing parts supplied by reference TRBV7-9 and TRBJ2-3, is DTGVSQNPRHKITKRGQNVTFRCDPISEHNRLYWYRQTLGQGPEFLTYFQNEAQLEKSRLLSDRFSAERPKGSFSTLEIQRTEQGDSAMYLCASSLGSEYIADTQYFGPGTRLTVL.

V gene TRBV19 combines with J gene TRBJ2-7; the D is unclear. Germline CDR1 is LNHDA and CDR2 is SQIVND (reference sequence). The V end lost 4 bases, the J end lost 2 bases, and 3 bases lay between the germline ends. CDR3 size: 11 residues. Here the CDR3 DNA reads TGTGCCAGTAGTAACACCTACGAGCAGTACTTC. Protein: CASSNTYEQYF.